This T cell receptor beta chain was recovered during a study of technical replicates of blood from a handful of donors. Profiled with immunoSEQ multiplex PCR; TCRdb holds only in-frame clones, not every one. The sample has about 97,000 clones, roughly 95% seen once. Trimming shortened V by 4 bases and J by 1 base, and 5 bases separated the two germline ends. Germline-derived CDR1 and CDR2 are MGHRA and YSYEKL. The CDR3 has 12 residues. The rearrangement joins TRBV4-1 to TRBJ2-7; D unresolved. The clonotype comes from a human donor in good health. The sequencing input was T cells isolated from PBMCs. CDR3 region: CASSRYSYEQYF. The CDR3 DNA follows: TGCGCCAGCAGCCGCTATTCCTACGAGCAGTACTTC.